This record covers a single TCR beta chain. Produced via immunoSEQ multiplex PCR; TCRdb's table is partial and in-frame only. The table has about 240,000 clones, around 80% seen once. The data were taken from a study of blood T cell repertoires in COVID-19. On the study more broadly: Material from acute and convalescent COVID-19 was sourced from the United States, Italy and Spain. PBMCs, B-cell-depleted T cells, or T cells were the source of the cDNA or gDNA that made up the material.

The CDR3 runs 14 residues. Germline V gives CDR1 MNHNS, CDR2 SASEGT. V was trimmed by 0 bases and J by 6 bases, leaving 6 bases between them. The V and J genes are TRBV6-1 and TRBJ1-6; D is ambiguous. This receptor was taken from a human donor in a cohort sampled during active COVID-19. The sample comprised peripheral blood. The CDR3 bases are TGTGCCAGCAGTGAAGCCTGGAGTAATTCACCCCTCCACTTT. Protein: CASSEAWSNSPLHF.